This T cell receptor beta chain is from a study of vaccination effects on CD4 cells after COVID-19. Study information: Following the second dose by a median of 72 days, the post-vaccine samples were obtained. General study points: Both infection-induced and vaccine-induced clones contracted markedly at late post-vaccination timepoints.

Only in-frame clones appear in the TCRdb table, and some are missing; sequencing was by immunoSEQ multiplex PCR. The table shows about 46,000 clones, with about 76% occurring only once. About this clone: The antigen is undetermined.

This CDR3 has 15 amino acids. The ends lost 0 bases at V and 5 bases at J; junction bases unmatched: 4. Germline loops: CDR1 SGHRS, CDR2 YFSETQ. Antigen-specific CD4+ T cell clonotypes were called by their expansion after viral peptide-pool culture in ViraFEST. A 10-day culture period preceded the isolation of CD4+ T cells. Everyone in the study got two shots of either the BNT162b2 or mRNA-1273 vaccine. People in the vaccine group had not been infected with SARS-CoV-2 before, and their nucleocapsid antibodies were negative. The chain couples TRBV5-1 to TRBJ2-1, with 8 bases identical to TRBD1. The starting material was CD4+ T cells from PBMCs cultured with HCoV-OC43 spike peptides, obtained after COVID-19 vaccination. This sample's subset: HCoV-OC43 spike overlapping peptide pool stimulation. This clonotype was obtained from a human donor who received a COVID-19 vaccine. The CDR3 DNA follows: TGCGCCAGCAGCTTGGTTAGGACAGGGAACAATGAGCAGTTCTTC. This encodes CASSLVRTGNNEQFF.